The 20 T cell receptor beta chains below all came from one sample that was sequenced in a study of CD8+ T cells in alopecia areata. cDNA prepared by RNA extraction and subsequent reverse transcription served as the template for sequencing. Data came from immunoSEQ multiplex PCR; TCRdb stores just in-frame clones and leaves some out. The table shows around 34,000 clones, with around three fifths occurring only once. Sequencing was done on a sample of NKG2D-high CD8+ T cells sorted from blood. Receptors originate from a human donor with alopecia areata.

Only a few counts were recorded for this clone. The chain has TRBV29-1 and TRBJ2-7; TRBD1 matches 7 bases. V was pared by 4 bases and J by 4 bases, with 10 bases of the junction left unmatched. The CDR3 contains 14 residues. Germline V CDR1 and CDR2: SQVTM, ANQGSEA. CDR3 sequence (DNA): TGCAGCGTTGTTTCTGGGACAGAACTTTACGAGCAGTACTTC. Protein: CSVVSGTELYEQYF.

In its sample, this clone was seen a few times. The V and J genes are TRBV6-5 and TRBJ2-1; the D gene is possibly TRBD2 (6 bases). With 1 base removed from V and 3 bases from J, the gap between germline ends came to 10 bases. In germline, CDR1 is MNHEY, CDR2 SVGAGI. This CDR3 has 15 residues. The CDR3 DNA is TGTGCCAGCAGTTACTTTGGCGGGATCTACAATGAGCAGTTCTTC. This sequence encodes CASSYFGGIYNEQFF.

The chain carries TRBV30 and TRBJ2-7, with D perhaps assigned TRBD1 or TRBD2 (5 bases each). V lost 0 bases and J lost 0, with 15 bases in between. Germline CDR1 and CDR2: GTSNPN and SVGIG (reference sequence). This CDR3 spans 16 amino acids. The CDR3 bases are TGTGCCTGGAGTGTACCCTCCGGGACGGACTCCTACGAGCAGTACTTC. Its protein product is CAWSVPSGTDSYEQYF.

The J gene is TRBJ2-4, the V gene TRBV27; D gene uncertain. Per germline, CDR1 MNHEY and CDR2 SMNVEV (reference sequence). V was cut by 2 bases and J by 1 base, with 6 bases left in between. The CDR3 is 14 amino acids. The CDR3 DNA sequence: TGTGCCAGCAGTTTAGTCCCGGCCAAAAACATTCAGTACTTC. Protein product: CASSLVPAKNIQYF.

A note on this clone: An end of the junction does not agree with germline; a read error may underlie this. V is TRBV7-2 and J is TRBJ2-3, with D hard to call. CDR3 length: 11 amino acids. Germline CDR1 is SGHTA and CDR2 is FQGNSA. DNA of the CDR3: TGTGCCTGCAGCTACACAGATACGCAGTATTTT. Amino acids: CACSYTDTQYF.

CDR3 coding DNA: TGTGCCAGCAGTTCGGGACAGCCCCTTTATGGCTACACCTTC. It yields the protein CASSSGQPLYGYTF. The chain recombines TRBV28 with TRBJ1-2; 7 nucleotides agree with TRBD1. The CDR3 spans 14 residues. Germline assignment: CDR1 MDHEN and CDR2 SYDVKM. V dropped 4 bases and J dropped 5; count of bases not matched to a gene: 7.

This sequence joins TRBV9 and TRBJ1-2, with 10 positions matching TRBD1. Per germline, CDR1 SGDLS and CDR2 YYNGEE. The J segment lost 5 bases and the V segment lost 3 bases, leaving 7 bases of the junction unmatched. This CDR3 region has 15 residues. CDR3 bases: TGTGCCAGCAGCGGCCTGGGGACAGGGGAGTATGGCTACACCTTC. Amino acids: CASSGLGTGEYGYTF.

This rearrangement joins TRBV29-1 to TRBJ1-1; TRBD1 matches at 7 bases. The germline V gene encodes CDR1 SQVTM and CDR2 ANQGSEA. The V and J ends lost 4 bases and 1 base, in that order; junction bases with no gene match: 3. This CDR3 has 13 residues. The CDR3 sequence: CSVVRDRNTEAFF. The CDR3 region has the DNA TGCAGCGTTGTTCGGGACAGGAACACTGAAGCTTTCTTT. Combining the CDR3 with reference TRBV29-1 and TRBJ1-1 gives the whole variable domain SAVISQKPSRDICQRGTSLTIQCQVDSQVTMMFWYRQQPGQSLTLIATANQGSEATYESGFVIDKFPISRPNLTFSTLTVSNMSPEDSSIYLCSVVRDRNTEAFFGQGTRLTVV.

In its sample, this clone was seen a few times. V is TRBV20-1 and J is TRBJ1-1; D is unclear. The CDR3 is 11 amino acids. With 4 bases removed from V and 4 bases from J, the gap between germline ends came to 7 bases. Germline lookup yields CDR1 DFQATT and CDR2 SNEGSKA (reference sequence). The CDR3 bases are TGCAGTGCTATTGTAGGCACTGAAGCTTTCTTT. Translated, it gives CSAIVGTEAFF.

The V gene is TRBV7-2, the J gene TRBJ1-1; maybe TRBD1 (6 bases). Trimming removed 5 bases at V and 1 base at J, with 17 bases between. The CDR3 length is 16 residues. CDR1 and CDR2 from the germline V gene are SGHTA and FQGNSA. This CDR3 reads CASSRSTGTTNTEAFF. The CDR3 DNA is TGTGCCAGCAGCCGCTCCACCGGGACAACGAACACTGAAGCTTTCTTT.

The chain employs TRBV7-9 and TRBJ2-7; 7 bases are a match to TRBD2. Germline trimming cut 5 bases from V and 6 bases from J; bases unmatched to any gene: 13. Germline values: CDR1 SEHNR, CDR2 FQNEAQ (reference sequence). The CDR3 runs to 15 residues. CDR3 amino acids: CASSQDRASGREQYF. The CDR3 nucleotides are TGTGCCAGCAGCCAAGATCGAGCTAGCGGTCGCGAGCAGTACTTC.

This clone was observed a few times. The chain has TRBV19 and TRBJ2-4; 10 bases line up with TRBD2. V trimming: 1 base; J trimming: 9 bases; junction bases outside the gene matches: 3. Germline CDR1 LNHDA, CDR2 SQIVND (reference sequence). The CDR3 has 14 amino acids. CDR3 in amino acids: CASSIGSGGRIQYF. The CDR3 DNA reads TGTGCCAGTAGTATAGGTAGCGGGGGGCGCATTCAGTACTTC.

This clone turned up a few times. This rearrangement joins TRBV28 to TRBJ2-1; TRBD1 agrees at 8 bases. Germline CDR1 and CDR2: MDHEN and SYDVKM. The CDR3 consists of 15 residues. J gave up 8 bases and V 7 bases, and 13 bases lay outside the gene matches. CDR3 sequence (DNA): TGTGCCAGCACCCCAAGTAGGACAGGGTTCGATGAGCAGTTCTTC. Translation: CASTPSRTGFDEQFF.

V usage is TRBV28 and J usage is TRBJ2-2; no clear D. This CDR3 region has 12 residues. Trimming removed 3 bases at V and 4 bases at J, with 3 bases between. Germline V lookup: CDR1 MDHEN, CDR2 SYDVKM. Written as DNA, the CDR3 is TGTGCCAGCAGTTTGGGCACCGGGGAGCTGTTTTTT. Protein product: CASSLGTGELFF. Full variable domain (rest looked up from reference TRBV28 and TRBJ2-2): DVKVTQSSRYLVKRTGEKVFLECVQDMDHENMFWYRQDPGLGLRLIYFSYDVKMKEKGDIPEGYSVSREKKERFSLILESASTNQTSMYLCASSLGTGELFFGEGSRLTVL.

This clone appeared a single time. The V call is TRBV7-8, the J call TRBJ2-5; 12 positions agree with TRBD1. This CDR3 has 15 amino acids. Germline V gene lookup returns CDR1 SGHVS and CDR2 FQNEAQ. With V trimmed by 9 bases and J by 2 bases, 7 bases remained unmatched. This CDR3 is CASGTGGSRQETQYF. The DNA for the CDR3 is TGTGCCAGTGGGACAGGGGGCAGCCGTCAAGAGACCCAGTACTTC.

The V gene is TRBV5-6, the J gene TRBJ2-1; 8 positions agree with TRBD2. CDR3 length equals 15 residues. CDR1 SGHDT and CDR2 YYEEEE come from the germline V gene. Trimming removed 6 bases from V and 3 bases from J; junction bases left unmatched: 8. The CDR3 here is CASNLGLAGYNEQFF. CDR3 nucleotide sequence: TGTGCCAGCAACCTGGGGCTAGCGGGCTACAATGAGCAGTTCTTC.

V and J are TRBV4-3 and TRBJ2-1; D not certain. V was shortened by 0 bases and J by 0 bases, with 9 bases between the two germline ends. The CDR3 length is 16 residues. Germline V CDR1 and CDR2: LGHNA, YSLEER. The CDR3 sequence: CASSQDIGSSYNEQFF. In nucleotides, the CDR3 is TGCGCCAGCAGCCAAGATATAGGAAGCTCCTACAATGAGCAGTTCTTC.

This clone was detected a few times. This chain connects TRBV29-1 to TRBJ1-3; D unresolved. Germline CDR1 reads SQVTM; CDR2 reads ANQGSEA. The ends were cut back, 7 bases at V and 0 bases at J, with 16 bases in the middle. The CDR3 runs 15 residues. CDR3 DNA sequence: TGCAGCGCCGTTCCCACGGCAGGCTCTGGAAACACCATATATTTT. It encodes CSAVPTAGSGNTIYF.

This rearrangement joins TRBV29-1 to TRBJ2-2, with 7 bases aligning to TRBD1. The CDR3 sequence is 12 residues long. After removal of 6 bases from V and 5 bases from J, the junction contained 3 bases not matched to a gene. Germline V gene sequence: CDR1 SQVTM, CDR2 ANQGSEA. CDR3 region: CSVETGTGELFF. DNA for the CDR3: TGCAGCGTGGAGACAGGGACCGGGGAGCTGTTTTTT.

This clone has only a few counts. The chain joins TRBV5-1 to TRBJ2-3, with 8 bases matching TRBD2. CDR1 SGHRS and CDR2 YFSETQ come from the germline V gene. Trimming at V came to 0 bases and at J to 5 bases, leaving 8 bases not matched to a gene. This CDR3 has 16 residues. The CDR3 here is CASSLALGLAGDTQYF. The CDR3 region has the DNA TGCGCCAGCAGCTTGGCCCTGGGGCTAGCGGGAGATACGCAGTATTTT.